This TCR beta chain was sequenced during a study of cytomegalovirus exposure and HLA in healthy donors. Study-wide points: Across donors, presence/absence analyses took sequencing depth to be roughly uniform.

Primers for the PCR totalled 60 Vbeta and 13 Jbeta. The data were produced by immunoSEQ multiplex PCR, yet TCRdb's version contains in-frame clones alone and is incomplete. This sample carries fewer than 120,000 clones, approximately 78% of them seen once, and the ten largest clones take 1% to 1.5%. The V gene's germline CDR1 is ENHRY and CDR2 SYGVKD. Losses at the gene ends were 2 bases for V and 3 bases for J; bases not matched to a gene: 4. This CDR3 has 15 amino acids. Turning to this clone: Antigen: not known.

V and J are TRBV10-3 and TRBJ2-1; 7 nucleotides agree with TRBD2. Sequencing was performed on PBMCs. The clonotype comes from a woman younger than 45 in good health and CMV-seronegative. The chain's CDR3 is CAISEIAGHYNEQFF. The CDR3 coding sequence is TGTGCCATCAGTGAGATAGCGGGCCACTACAATGAGCAGTTCTTC.